This T cell receptor (beta chain) was documented in a study of blood T cell repertoires in COVID-19. Whole-study context: Collection of acute and convalescent COVID-19 samples took place in the United States, Italy and Spain.

Per germline, CDR1 SNHLY and CDR2 FYNNEI. The CDR3 loop spans 13 amino acids. Trimming took off 6 bases at V and 1 base at J, with 10 bases between the two ends. Original methodology: Counts of nucleated cells, estimated from reference gene primer amplification, were obtained. Clones were read by immunoSEQ multiplex PCR, and TCRdb kept only the in-frame ones, dropping some. V, J and clone size are those of that table, while D and trimming were read from the DNA. The sample lists 200,000 to 250,000 clones, over 80% occurring once. The participants were between about 18 and 90 years old and came from under 25 US areas. Donors were grouped by their self-reported clinical history.

The sequence was collected from a man aged 18 to 35 with acute COVID-19. The sequencing input was PBMCs or T cells enriched from blood (not recorded which). This chain joins TRBV2 and TRBJ2-7; no firm D call. The DNA of the CDR3 is TGTGCCAGCAGAGGTCCTAGTTCCTACGAGCAGTACTTC. Translation gives CASRGPSSYEQYF.